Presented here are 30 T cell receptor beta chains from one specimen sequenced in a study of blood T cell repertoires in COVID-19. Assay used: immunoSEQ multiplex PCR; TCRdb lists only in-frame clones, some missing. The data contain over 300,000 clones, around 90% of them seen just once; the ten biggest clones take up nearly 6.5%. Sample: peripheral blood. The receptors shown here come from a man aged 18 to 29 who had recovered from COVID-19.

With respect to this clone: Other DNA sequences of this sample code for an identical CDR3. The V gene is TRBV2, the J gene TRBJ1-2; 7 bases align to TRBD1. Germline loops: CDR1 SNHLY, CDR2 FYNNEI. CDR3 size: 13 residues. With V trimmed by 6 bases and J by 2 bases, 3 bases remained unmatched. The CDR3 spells CASSSGQNYGYTF. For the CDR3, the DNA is TGTGCCAGCAGCTCGGGACAGAACTATGGCTACACCTTC.

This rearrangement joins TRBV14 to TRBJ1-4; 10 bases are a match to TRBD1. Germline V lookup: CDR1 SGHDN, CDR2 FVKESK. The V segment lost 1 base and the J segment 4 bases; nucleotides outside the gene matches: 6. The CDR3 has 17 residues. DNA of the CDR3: TGTGCCAGCAGCCAAGTGACAGGGGGCCCCCTTAATGAAAAACTGTTTTTT. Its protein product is CASSQVTGGPLNEKLFF.

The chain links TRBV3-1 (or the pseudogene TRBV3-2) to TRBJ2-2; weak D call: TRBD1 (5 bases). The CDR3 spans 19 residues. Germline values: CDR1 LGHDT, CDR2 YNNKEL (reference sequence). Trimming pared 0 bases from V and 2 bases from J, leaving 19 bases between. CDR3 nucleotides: TGTGCCAGCAGCCAAGATCGACAGCTCAACCATCGAAACACCGGGGAGCTGTTTTTT. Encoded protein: CASSQDRQLNHRNTGELFF.

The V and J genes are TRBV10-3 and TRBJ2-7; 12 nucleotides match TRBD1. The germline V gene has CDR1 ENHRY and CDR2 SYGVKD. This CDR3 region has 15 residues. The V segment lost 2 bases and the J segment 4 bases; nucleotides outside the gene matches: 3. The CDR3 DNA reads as TGTGCCATCAGTGAGACGGGACAGGGGGCATACGAGCAGTACTTC. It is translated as CAISETGQGAYEQYF.

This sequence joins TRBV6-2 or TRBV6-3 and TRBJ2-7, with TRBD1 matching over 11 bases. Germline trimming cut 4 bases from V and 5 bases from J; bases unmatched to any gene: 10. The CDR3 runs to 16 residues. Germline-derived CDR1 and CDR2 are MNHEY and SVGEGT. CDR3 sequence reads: CASSFPTGTGGNEQYF. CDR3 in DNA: TGTGCCAGCAGTTTTCCCACCGGGACAGGGGGAAACGAGCAGTACTTC.

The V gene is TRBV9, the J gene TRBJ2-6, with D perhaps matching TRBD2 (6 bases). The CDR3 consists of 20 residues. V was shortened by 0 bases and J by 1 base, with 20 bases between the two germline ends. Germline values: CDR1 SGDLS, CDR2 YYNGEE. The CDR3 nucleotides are TGTGCCAGCAGCGTAGGGTTGCGGGGAGTGGGAAGATCTGGGGCCAACGTCCTGACTTTC. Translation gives CASSVGLRGVGRSGANVLTF.

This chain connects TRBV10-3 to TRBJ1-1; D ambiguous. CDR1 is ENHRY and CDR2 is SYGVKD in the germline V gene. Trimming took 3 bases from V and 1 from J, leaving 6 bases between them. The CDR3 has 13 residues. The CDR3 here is CAISDRGNTEAFF. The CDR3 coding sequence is TGTGCCATCAGTGACCGGGGGAACACTGAAGCTTTCTTT.

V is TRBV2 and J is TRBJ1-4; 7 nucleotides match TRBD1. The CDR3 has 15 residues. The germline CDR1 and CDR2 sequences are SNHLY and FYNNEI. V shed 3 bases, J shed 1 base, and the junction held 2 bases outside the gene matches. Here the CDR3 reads CASSDRQGTNEKLFF. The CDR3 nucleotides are TGTGCCAGCAGTGATAGACAGGGAACTAATGAAAAACTGTTTTTT.

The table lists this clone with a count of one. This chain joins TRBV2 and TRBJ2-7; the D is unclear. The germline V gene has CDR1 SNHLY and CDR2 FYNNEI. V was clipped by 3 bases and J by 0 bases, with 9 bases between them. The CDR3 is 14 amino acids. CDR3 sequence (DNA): TGTGCCAGCAGTGAGGGCTTACGCTCCTACGAGCAGTACTTC. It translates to CASSEGLRSYEQYF.

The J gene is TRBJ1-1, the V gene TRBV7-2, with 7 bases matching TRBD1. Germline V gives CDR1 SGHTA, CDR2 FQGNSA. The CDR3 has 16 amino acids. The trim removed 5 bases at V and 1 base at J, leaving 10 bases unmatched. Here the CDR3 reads CASSPPPRDRNTEAFF. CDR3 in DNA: TGTGCCAGCAGCCCCCCCCCTCGGGACAGGAACACTGAAGCTTTCTTT.

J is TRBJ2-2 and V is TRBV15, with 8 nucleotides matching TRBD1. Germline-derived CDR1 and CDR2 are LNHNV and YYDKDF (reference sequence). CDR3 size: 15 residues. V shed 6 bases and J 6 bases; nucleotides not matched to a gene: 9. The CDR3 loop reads CATRDRQGIAGELFF. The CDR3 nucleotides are TGTGCCACCAGAGACAGACAGGGGATAGCCGGGGAGCTGTTTTTT.

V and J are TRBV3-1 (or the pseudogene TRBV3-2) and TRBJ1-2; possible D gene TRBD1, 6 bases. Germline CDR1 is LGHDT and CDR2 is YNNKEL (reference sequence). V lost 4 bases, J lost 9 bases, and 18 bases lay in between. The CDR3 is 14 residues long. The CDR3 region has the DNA TGTGCCAGCAGCCGTATACGCCTACAGGGCAGCTACACCTTC. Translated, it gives CASSRIRLQGSYTF.

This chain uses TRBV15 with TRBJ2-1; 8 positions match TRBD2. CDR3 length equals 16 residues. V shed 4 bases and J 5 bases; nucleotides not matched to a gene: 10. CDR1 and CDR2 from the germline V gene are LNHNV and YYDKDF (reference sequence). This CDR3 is CATSTNVGRANNEQFF. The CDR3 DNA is TGTGCCACCAGCACTAATGTCGGGAGGGCCAACAATGAGCAGTTCTTC.

The CDR3 nucleotides are TGTGCCAGCAGCCAAGTGGGCAGGGTACACACTGAAGCTTTCTTT. Protein product: CASSQVGRVHTEAFF. The J gene is TRBJ1-1, the V gene TRBV3-1 (or the pseudogene TRBV3-2); tentatively, D is TRBD1 (5 bases). This CDR3 has 15 amino acids. The germline V gene encodes CDR1 LGHDT and CDR2 YNNKEL (reference sequence). Trimming stripped 1 base from V and 3 bases from J, with 12 bases between.

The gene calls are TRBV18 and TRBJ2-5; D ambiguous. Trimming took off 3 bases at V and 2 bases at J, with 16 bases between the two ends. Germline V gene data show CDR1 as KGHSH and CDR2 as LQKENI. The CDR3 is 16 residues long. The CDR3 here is CASSPQLLVHQETQYF. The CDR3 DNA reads TGTGCCAGCTCACCCCAACTACTGGTACATCAAGAGACCCAGTACTTC.

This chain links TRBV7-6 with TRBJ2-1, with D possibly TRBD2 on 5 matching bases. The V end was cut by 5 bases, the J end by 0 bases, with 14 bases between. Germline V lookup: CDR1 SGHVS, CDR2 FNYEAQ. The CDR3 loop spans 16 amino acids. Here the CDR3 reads CASSRFEGSSYNEQFF. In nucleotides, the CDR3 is TGTGCCAGCAGCCGGTTCGAGGGAAGCTCCTACAATGAGCAGTTCTTC.

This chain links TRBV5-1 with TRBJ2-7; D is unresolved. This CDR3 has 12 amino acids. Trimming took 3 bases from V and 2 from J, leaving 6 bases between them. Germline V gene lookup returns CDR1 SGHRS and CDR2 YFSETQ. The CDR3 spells CASSSGAYEQYF. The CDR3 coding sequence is TGCGCCAGCAGCTCCGGAGCCTACGAGCAGTACTTC.

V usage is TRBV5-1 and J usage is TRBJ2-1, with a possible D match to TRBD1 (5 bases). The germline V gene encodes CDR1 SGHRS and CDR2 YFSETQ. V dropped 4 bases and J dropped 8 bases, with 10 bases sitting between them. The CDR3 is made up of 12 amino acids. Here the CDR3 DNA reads TGCGCCAGCAGCACACAAGGGGATGAGCAGTTCTTC. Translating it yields CASSTQGDEQFF.

The CDR3 region is CASSSSGGALETQYF. The CDR3 region has the DNA TGTGCCAGCAGTAGTAGCGGGGGGGCCCTTGAGACCCAGTACTTC. The chain couples TRBV6-6 to TRBJ2-5, with 11 positions matching TRBD2. Trimming removed 5 bases from V and 5 bases from J; junction bases left unmatched: 7. Looked up from germline, CDR1 is MNHNY and CDR2 is SVGAGI (reference sequence). The CDR3 totals 15 residues.

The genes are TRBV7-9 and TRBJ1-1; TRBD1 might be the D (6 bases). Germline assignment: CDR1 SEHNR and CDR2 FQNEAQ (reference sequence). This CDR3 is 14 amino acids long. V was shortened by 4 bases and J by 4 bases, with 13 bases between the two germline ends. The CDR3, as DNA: TGTGCCAGCAGCTCCTCCACAGGGCTCACTGAAGCTTTCTTT. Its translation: CASSSSTGLTEAFF.

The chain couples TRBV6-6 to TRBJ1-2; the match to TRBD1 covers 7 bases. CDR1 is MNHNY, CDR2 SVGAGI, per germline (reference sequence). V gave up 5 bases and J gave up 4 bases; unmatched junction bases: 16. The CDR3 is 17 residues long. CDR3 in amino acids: CASSPRQGRGGSYGYTF. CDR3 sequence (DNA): TGTGCCAGCAGTCCCAGACAGGGACGTGGGGGAAGCTATGGCTACACCTTC.

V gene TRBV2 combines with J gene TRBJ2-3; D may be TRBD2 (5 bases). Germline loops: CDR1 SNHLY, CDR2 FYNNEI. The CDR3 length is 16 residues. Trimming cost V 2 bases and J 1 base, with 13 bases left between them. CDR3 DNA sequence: TGTGCCAGCAGTGAAAGAGGCGGGCCAGGCACAGATACGCAGTATTTT. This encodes CASSERGGPGTDTQYF.

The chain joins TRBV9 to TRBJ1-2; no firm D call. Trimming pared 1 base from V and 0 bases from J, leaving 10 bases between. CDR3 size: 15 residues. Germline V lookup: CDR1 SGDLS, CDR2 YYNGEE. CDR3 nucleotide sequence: TGTGCCAGCAGCGTATGGGCTGAAGCTAACTATGGCTACACCTTC. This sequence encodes CASSVWAEANYGYTF.

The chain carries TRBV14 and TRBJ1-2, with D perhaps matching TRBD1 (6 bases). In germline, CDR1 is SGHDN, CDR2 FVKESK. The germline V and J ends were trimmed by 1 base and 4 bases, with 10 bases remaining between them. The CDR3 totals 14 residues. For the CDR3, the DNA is TGTGCCAGCAGCCAAGTCTCGACAGGCTATGGCTACACCTTC. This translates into CASSQVSTGYGYTF.

Written as DNA, the CDR3 is TGTGCCAGCAGGGCAAGGGGGGGCGAGCGGGAGCACACCGGGGAGCTGTTTTTT. Translating it yields CASRARGGEREHTGELFF. The chain recombines TRBV9 with TRBJ2-2; 8 positions match TRBD2. CDR1 and CDR2 (germline): SGDLS, YYNGEE. The CDR3 is 18 residues long. With 5 bases clipped from V and 3 bases from J, the junction kept 15 bases outside the gene matches.

CDR3 amino acids: CASSLNRGWAEAFF. CDR3 DNA sequence: TGTGCCAGCAGTTTGAACAGGGGATGGGCTGAAGCTTTCTTT. The V call is TRBV6-5, the J call TRBJ1-1, with TRBD1 identical over 7 bases. The ends lost 4 bases at V and 6 bases at J; junction bases unmatched: 8. The length of the CDR3 is 14 residues. CDR1 and CDR2 (germline): MNHEY, SVGAGI.

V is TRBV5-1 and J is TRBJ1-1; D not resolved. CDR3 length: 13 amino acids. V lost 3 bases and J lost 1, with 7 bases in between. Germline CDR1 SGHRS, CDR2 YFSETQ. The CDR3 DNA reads TGCGCCAGCAGCTCCCTGTGGAACACTGAAGCTTTCTTT. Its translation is CASSSLWNTEAFF.

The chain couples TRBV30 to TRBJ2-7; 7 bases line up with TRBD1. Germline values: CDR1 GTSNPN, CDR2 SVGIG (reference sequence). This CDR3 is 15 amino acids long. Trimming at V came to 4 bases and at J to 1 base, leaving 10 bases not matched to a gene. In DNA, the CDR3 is TGTGCCTGGACCGGGGTAAAGGGACAGTCCTACGAGCAGTACTTC. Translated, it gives CAWTGVKGQSYEQYF.

CDR3 residues: CASSLTPPSNEQFF. CDR3 sequence (DNA): TGTGCCAGCAGCTTAACCCCCCCGAGCAATGAGCAGTTCTTC. The chain is built from TRBV7-3 and TRBJ2-1, with no clear D. From germline, CDR1 is SGHTA and CDR2 FQGTGA. This CDR3 spans 14 amino acids. V lost 0 bases, J lost 6 bases, and 9 bases lay in between. Supplemented by reference TRBV7-3 and TRBJ2-1, the full variable domain reads GAGVSQTPSNKVTEKGKYVELRCDPISGHTALYWYRQSLGQGPEFLIYFQGTGAADDSGLPNDRFFAVRPEGSVSTLKIQRTERGDSAVYLCASSLTPPSNEQFFGPGTRLTVL.

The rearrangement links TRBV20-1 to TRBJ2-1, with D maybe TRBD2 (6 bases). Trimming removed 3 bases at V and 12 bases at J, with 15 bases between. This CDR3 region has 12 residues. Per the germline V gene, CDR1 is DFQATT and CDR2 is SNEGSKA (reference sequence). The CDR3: CSASHRAGGQFF. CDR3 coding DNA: TGCAGTGCTAGTCACCGAGCCGGGGGGCAGTTCTTC.